This T cell receptor beta chain was recovered during a study of shared clonotypes between healthy human individuals. How the authors handled the data: Junction-only sequences produced by ImmunoSEQ had no quality scores, so filtering differed. The table came from immunoSEQ multiplex PCR; TCRdb's copy has only in-frame clones and leaves some out. From that table come the V and J calls and clone size; the DNA was used to work out D and trimming. The table has some 1.4 million clones, 95% to 97% seen once. CD45RA-negative memory and CD45RA+ naive subsets were split from the CD4+ cells. This CDR3 region has 11 residues. The germline CDR1 and CDR2 sequences are DFQATT and SNEGSKA (reference sequence). Trimming left V 3 bases short and J 9 bases short, with 9 bases between.

The chain is built from TRBV20-1 and TRBJ2-1; D gene unclear. This sequence originates from a man aged 25-45 years in good health. Sequencing was carried out using naive CD4+ T cells sorted from blood. Subset reported: CD45RA+ positively selected. CDR3 sequence reads: CSASKGGEQFF. The CDR3 DNA sequence: TGCAGTGCTAGTAAGGGTGGTGAGCAGTTCTTC.